This entry describes one T cell receptor (beta chain). The antigen is unknown. The sample is drawn from a study of cytomegalovirus exposure and HLA in healthy donors. Overall study findings and caveats: Sequencing likely generated an artifact that appeared as a cluster of highly shared sequence variants. Later findings reportedly placed an Asian-associated ancestry cluster below the roughly 660-donor mean for N-insertions.

This PCR relied on a set of 60 Vbeta primers and 13 Jbeta primers. Produced via immunoSEQ multiplex PCR; TCRdb's table is partial and in-frame only. The data show over 200,000 clones, with about 77% seen just once and 1.8% held by the top ten. Unmatched junction bases numbered 6, after V lost 0 bases and J lost 14 bases. The CDR3 sequence is 14 residues long. CDR1 SGHNT and CDR2 YYREEE come from the germline V gene (reference sequence). Specimen: PBMCs. This clonotype originated in a woman aged 25 to 39 in good health and CMV-seronegative. This chain joins TRBV5-4 and TRBJ2-1; 12 positions agree with TRBD2. CDR3 in amino acids: CASSLGLAGGPEFF. For the CDR3, the DNA is TGTGCCAGCAGCTTGGGTCTAGCGGGAGGGCCTGAGTTCTTC. The complete variable domain, with remaining parts taken from reference TRBV5-4 and TRBJ2-1, reads ETGVTQSPTHLIKTRGQQVTLRCSSQSGHNTVSWYQQALGQGPQFIFQYYREEENGRGNFPPRFSGLQFPNYSSELNVNALELDDSALYLCASSLGLAGGPEFFGPGTRLTVL.